This is a list of T cell receptor beta chains from one sample in a study of cytomegalovirus exposure and HLA in healthy donors. Assay used: immunoSEQ multiplex PCR; TCRdb lists only in-frame clones, some missing. The sample has approximately 190,000 clones, 75% to 80% seen once. The source material was PBMCs. All receptors come from a woman aged 25 to 39 in good health and CMV-seropositive. The CDR3 runs from the conserved cysteine through the conserved F or W. The D gene is left open where the match is weak. Expanded clones get a size class; other rows say once, few or many, or leave the size out.

V	size	D	J	DNA	CDR3
TRBV27	few	TRBD2	TRBJ2-5	TGTGCCAGCAGTTCCTCCAAGGTTACTAGCGGGGGTGATGAGACCCAGTACTTC	CASSSSKVTSGGDETQYF
TRBV28	.	.	TRBJ1-2	TGTGCCGGCCAATCATCGGACAATAACTATGGCTACACCTTC	CAGQSSDNNYGYTF
TRBV4-3	once	TRBD2	TRBJ2-1	TGCGCCAGCAGCCAAGATTTGCCTAGCGGGAGGAGAAATGAGCAGTTCTTC	CASSQDLPSGRRNEQFF
TRBV21-1	.	.	TRBJ1-5	TGTGCCAGCAATAAGGCGGGTCAGCCCCAGCATTTT	CASNKAGQPQHF
TRBV6-4	.	TRBD2	TRBJ2-1	TGTGCCAGCAGTGACTGGACTAGCGGGGACGTCGATGAGCAGTTCTTC	CASSDWTSGDVDEQFF
TRBV29-1	.	.	TRBJ2-7	TGCAGCGGAGGGACTGTAGTCGCCGAGCAGTACTTC	CSGGTVVAEQYF
TRBV20-1	.	.	TRBJ2-4	TGCAGTGCCCAACCTTCGGACATTCAGTACTTC	CSAQPSDIQYF
TRBV4-1	.	.	TRBJ1-1	TGCGCCAGCAGCCCCCGCCTCAGGGACACTGAAGCTTTCTTT	CASSPRLRDTEAFF
TRBV6-1	.	TRBD1	TRBJ1-1	TGTGCCAGCGAACGTACAGGGGTCACTGAAGCTTTCTTT	CASERTGVTEAFF
TRBV7-3	.	TRBD2	TRBJ2-3	TGTGCCAGCAGCTTAGGCCTGGGGGGGTTCCCCGGGGATACGCAGTATTTT	CASSLGLGGFPGDTQYF
TRBV6-1	few	.	TRBJ1-3	TGTGCCAGCGGCGAGGGCCGCTCTGGAAACACCATATATTTT	CASGEGRSGNTIYF
TRBV7-2	.	.	TRBJ1-1	TGTGCCAGCAGCTTAGTAGCACTGAACACTGAAGCTTTCTTT	CASSLVALNTEAFF
TRBV5-6	.	.	TRBJ2-7	TGTGCCAGCAGCTTGACGACGGGTTCCTACGAGCAGTACTTC	CASSLTTGSYEQYF
TRBV7-2	.	TRBD2	TRBJ2-1	TGTGCCAGCAGCCCCCGGAAACTAGCGGGAGGAGTTAATGAGCAGTTCTTC	CASSPRKLAGGVNEQFF
TRBV19	.	.	TRBJ2-5	TGTGCCAGTAGATCCGCCACTTGGGAGACCCAGTACTTC	CASRSATWETQYF
TRBV7-2	.	TRBD1	TRBJ2-7	TGTGCCACCACAAGGGGGCCCCCCTACGAGCAGTACTTC	CATTRGPPYEQYF
TRBV30	.	.	TRBJ1-3	TGTGCCTGGAACAGAGGAAACACCATATATTTT	CAWNRGNTIYF
TRBV7-9	.	TRBD1	TRBJ1-5	TGTTCCAGCAGCTCCGATGACAGGGCCCAGCATTTT	CSSSSDDRAQHF
TRBV10-1	.	TRBD2	TRBJ2-7	TGCGCCAGCAGCGCGAGAGTCCCAAGACTAGCGGGGGGCTACGAGCAGTACTTC	CASSARVPRLAGGYEQYF
TRBV7-8	.	.	TRBJ2-1	TGTGCCAGCAGCCACCCAGATCTGACCCTAGAATACAATGAGCAGTTCTTC	CASSHPDLTLEYNEQFF
TRBV29-1	.	.	TRBJ1-2	TGCAGCGTTACGGGACATCTTAACTATGGCTACACCTTC	CSVTGHLNYGYTF
TRBV5-1	.	TRBD1	TRBJ2-5	TGCGCCAGCAGCTACCAGACAGGGGGCCTCAGAGAGACCCAGTACTTC	CASSYQTGGLRETQYF
TRBV5-6	.	.	TRBJ2-1	TGTGCCAGCTACAAACGGGAGTCAGGTTTAGATGAGCAGTTCTTC	CASYKRESGLDEQFF
TRBV6-6	.	.	TRBJ2-7	TGTGCCAGCAGTTACAGACTGCCGGGTGGCGAGCAGTACTTC	CASSYRLPGGEQYF
TRBV6-5	.	TRBD1	TRBJ1-5	TGTGCCAGCAGTACCGACAGGGTCAGGCAGCCCCAGCATTTT	CASSTDRVRQPQHF
TRBV19	.	.	TRBJ1-1	TGTGCCAGGCCCCGGGAGCCTGAAGCTTTCTTT	CARPREPEAFF
TRBV6-5	.	.	TRBJ2-1	TGTGCCAGCAGTTACGCCCGGGGTGGGAATGAGCAGTTCTTC	CASSYARGGNEQFF
TRBV9	.	.	TRBJ1-1	TGTGCCAGCAGCAAGACAGCGCAGAACACTGAAGCTTTCTTT	CASSKTAQNTEAFF
TRBV4-1	.	.	TRBJ1-5	TGCGCCAGCAGCCAAGATGGGAGGTCGCCCCAGCATTTT	CASSQDGRSPQHF
TRBV9	few	.	TRBJ2-3	TGTGCCAGCAGCCGGTGGGGGGCGGGAGTCTTGACAGATACGCAGTATTTT	CASSRWGAGVLTDTQYF
TRBV5-6	.	TRBD2	TRBJ2-3	TGTGCCAGCAGCGGACTAGCGGGGGGCTCCACAGATACGCAGTATTTT	CASSGLAGGSTDTQYF
TRBV7-2	.	.	TRBJ2-7	TGTGCCAGCAGCTTGATACTAGCTCGTGAGCAGTACTTC	CASSLILAREQYF
TRBV7-6	.	.	TRBJ2-7	TGTGCCAGCAGCGTCCGAACTGGGCCCCTCTACGAGCAGTACTTC	CASSVRTGPLYEQYF
TRBV29-1	.	.	TRBJ1-4	TGCAGCGTTGAAGACAGGGCCAGGAGCGAAAAACTGTTTTTT	CSVEDRARSEKLFF
TRBV18	.	TRBD1	TRBJ2-1	TGTGCCAGCTCACCACCGAAGGGACAGAGCTACAATGAGCAGTTCTTC	CASSPPKGQSYNEQFF
TRBV30	.	TRBD1	TRBJ2-7	TGTGCCTGGGGGCCCGGGACAGGCTACGAGCAGTACTTC	CAWGPGTGYEQYF
TRBV7-2	.	.	TRBJ2-1	TGTGCCAGCAGCTTACGAGCGCAAACTGAGCAGTTCTTC	CASSLRAQTEQFF
TRBV19	.	.	TRBJ1-6	TGTGCCAGTACCCTGACATACCCCTCCAGGTCACCCCTCCACTTT	CASTLTYPSRSPLHF
TRBV28	.	TRBD1	TRBJ2-1	TGTGCCAGCAGGCCAGGGGGCGCTATCTCCTACAATGAGCAGTTCTTC	CASRPGGAISYNEQFF
TRBV27	.	.	TRBJ1-5	TGTGCCAGCAGTATACAGGGACGTCAGCCCCAGCATTTT	CASSIQGRQPQHF
TRBV7-3	.	TRBD1	TRBJ2-2	TGTGCCAGCAGCTCCAGAGACAGGGGGCGCGCCGGGGAGCTGTTTTTT	CASSSRDRGRAGELFF
TRBV4-3	few	.	TRBJ1-4	TGCGCCAGCAGCCAAGATTGGGCACAATCGCGTGGTGAAAAACTGTTTTTT	CASSQDWAQSRGEKLFF
TRBV5-4	.	TRBD2	TRBJ2-3	TGTGCCAGCAGCTTGGATACAAGCGGGGGGAGGGCCCCAGATACGCAGTATTTT	CASSLDTSGGRAPDTQYF
TRBV30	.	.	TRBJ2-7	TGTGCCTGGTCACGGGTTGGGGGCTACTACGAGCAGTACTTC	CAWSRVGGYYEQYF
TRBV6-5	.	TRBD1	TRBJ1-2	TGTGCCAGCAGAAACGACAGGGATAGACTCACCTTC	CASRNDRDRLTF
TRBV27	.	.	TRBJ2-7	TGTGCCAGCAGTAGGCGGGTCGCACCCTACGAGCAGTACTTC	CASSRRVAPYEQYF
TRBV5-6	.	.	TRBJ1-1	TGTGCCAGCAGCTTGGGACAGGTGCTGAACACTGAAGCTTTCTTT	CASSLGQVLNTEAFF
TRBV6-5	few	.	TRBJ2-7	TGTGCCAGCAGTTACTCGAGCGGGTCCTACGAGCAGTACTTC	CASSYSSGSYEQYF
TRBV10-3	.	TRBD2	TRBJ2-1	TGTGCCATCAGGCCGGGACTAGTAGGGTATGAGCAGTTCTTC	CAIRPGLVGYEQFF
TRBV5-4	few	.	TRBJ1-4	TGTGCCAGCAGCGGCGGATCGGGGGTGACTAATGAAAAACTGTTTTTT	CASSGGSGVTNEKLFF
TRBV21-1	.	.	TRBJ1-5	TGTGCCAGCAGCAAAAAAGGGGACAGGGGAGGTCAGCCCCAGCATTTT	CASSKKGDRGGQPQHF
TRBV7-2	.	TRBD1	TRBJ1-5	TGTGCCAGCAGCCTAAATCAGGGGGAGCCCCAGCATTTT	CASSLNQGEPQHF
TRBV2	.	.	TRBJ2-7	TGTGCCAGCAGTCGACAGTACTACGAGCAGTACTTC	CASSRQYYEQYF